The clone carrying this TCR beta chain has a count of ten or more. V trimming: 7 bases; J trimming: 10 bases; junction bases outside the gene matches: 14. From germline, CDR1 is MNHEY and CDR2 SVGEGT. This CDR3 contains 15 residues. This sample was taken from a study of identical twins. TCRdb re-called the 5' RACE reads through MiXCR, storing one row per CDR3 protein. The sample has roughly 710,000 distinct CDR3 sequences, around 6% seen once. The sequenced sample consisted of naive T cells sorted from blood. This clonotype was obtained from a man between 18 and 35 years old in good health. This chain uses TRBV6-2 or TRBV6-3 with TRBJ2-1; 9 positions agree with TRBD2. CDR3 loop: CASTPGAGGVGEQFF. CDR3 nucleotides: TGTGCCAGCACCCCCGGCGCGGGAGGGGTCGGGGAGCAGTTCTTC.